This TCR beta chain is from a study of beta chain features in type 1 diabetes. Worth noting for this clone: No antigen is known for it.

Cell sorting via CD45RO/CCR7/CD25/CD127/CD95/CD27 was performed to obtain CD4+ naive, central memory, regulatory and stem cell-like memory cells. Points from the study as a whole: VDJ junctions from type 1 diabetes patients carried fewer insertions and larger deletions.

Investigators reverse transcribed all isolated RNA, so they sequenced expressed TCRB transcripts. Assay used: immunoSEQ multiplex PCR; TCRdb lists only in-frame clones, some missing. The sample has hundreds of thousands of clones; 17% are singletons. CDR3 length equals 14 residues. Germline values: CDR1 MNHNY, CDR2 SVGAGI (reference sequence). The V and J ends lost 6 bases and 5 bases, in that order; junction bases with no gene match: 6. Input material: naive CD4+ T cells from blood. The chain recombines TRBV6-6 with TRBJ2-3; 9 bases are a match to TRBD2. The clonotype was recovered from a woman aged 18-35 years in good health. The CDR3 reads CASSLSGRQDTQYF. The CDR3 nucleotides read TGTGCCAGCAGCCTTAGCGGGAGACAAGATACGCAGTATTTT.